The 5 T cell receptor delta chains below were found in one sample sequenced in a study of γδ T cells in repeated Plasmodium falciparum infection. Vgamma9/Vdelta2+ and Vdelta2-negative gammadelta T cells were flow-sorted from PBMC for bulk sequencing. TCRdb used CATT to re-call clones from the multiplex PCR reads. The sample carries some 51,000 delta-chain clones, approximately 2% recorded once. Sequencing input: gamma-delta T cells from blood. The receptors were gathered from a pool of human donors (malaria-infected and uninfected, not separated).

This clone was detected only a few times. A read error is likely here: a far larger clone is one base away. The same CDR3 is also encoded by other DNA sequences in this sample. The chain recombines TRDV3 with TRDJ1, with D maybe TRDD2 (6 bases). As TCRdb names no J gene, one was assigned here on the basis of a DNA match to germline. Germline CDR1 is TVYSNPD and CDR2 is GDNSRS (reference sequence). This CDR3 spans 21 amino acids. As DNA, the CDR3 is TGTGCTACGCTCAAAACTGTTATCCTACCGGGCTGGTGCCCATACACCGATAAACTCATCTTT. It yields the protein CATLKTVILPGWCPYTDKLIF.

For this clone: This is likely an artifact of a read error, given a far larger clone one base away. Other DNA sequences in this sample translate to the same CDR3. This chain links TRDV3 with TRDJ1; 12 bases fit TRDD3. TCRdb records no J gene; here it was assigned by comparing the DNA to germline. The CDR3 is 20 amino acids. V lost 1 base, J lost 2 bases, and 20 bases stayed unmatched. Per germline, CDR1 TVYSNPD and CDR2 GDNSRS (reference sequence). Here the CDR3 reads CAFMIPSYWGIPLNTDKLIF. In nucleotides, the CDR3 is TGTGCCTTTATGATTCCCTCGTACTGGGGGATACCCTTGAATACCGATAAACTCATCTTT.

On this clone: The TCRdb protein, from a much larger clone, departs from this DNA's translation at residues 3 and 7, likely by read error; the protein shown derives from the DNA. CDR3 protein: CASSWGTLYTDKLIF. In nucleotides, the CDR3 is TGTGCCTCTTCATGGGGGACCCTGTACACCGATAAACTCATCTTT. The rearrangement joins TRDV3 to TRDJ1; 7 nucleotides agree with TRDD3. The J gene is not listed in TCRdb, so it was assigned here from a DNA match to germline. The CDR3 consists of 15 residues. With 4 bases clipped from V and 0 bases from J, the junction kept 11 bases outside the gene matches. Germline CDR1 TVYSNPD, CDR2 GDNSRS (reference sequence).

In its sample, this clone was seen a few times. The translation of this DNA and the TCRdb protein of a much larger clone differ at residue 17, probably owing to a read error; the protein shown here is translated from the DNA. This chain uses TRDV1 with TRDJ1; 11 bases are shared with TRDD3. The V gene's germline CDR1 is TSWWSYY and CDR2 QGS. The CDR3 spans 21 residues. This CDR3 reads CALGEGTLSVLGDRGTNKLIF. DNA for the CDR3: TGTGCTCTTGGGGAAGGAACTTTATCCGTACTGGGGGATAGGGGCACCAATAAACTCATCTTT.

About this clone itself: TCRdb records a much larger clone's protein for this DNA, with a difference at residue 17 that likely arises from a read error; the protein given is the translation of the DNA. The chain has TRDV1 and TRDJ1; D perhaps matches TRDD3 (5 bases). The CDR3 length is 18 residues. Per the germline V gene, CDR1 is TSWWSYY and CDR2 is QGS. The CDR3: CALGGRWVPNPYTDKLTF. CDR3 bases: TGTGCTCTTGGGGGGCGCTGGGTCCCAAACCCGTACACCGATAAACTCACCTTT.